This T cell receptor beta chain was captured by sequencing in a study of blood T cell repertoires in COVID-19. Germline CDR1 and CDR2: GTSNPN and SVGIG (reference sequence). V was clipped by 2 bases and J by 8 bases; unmatched bases: 15. This CDR3 is built from 16 residues. Libraries were prepared by immunoSEQ multiplex PCR; TCRdb keeps only in-frame clonotypes and omits some of them. This sample has approximately 200,000 clones, with around 85% found just once. Participants were aged about 18 to 89 years from 20 to 30 US areas. The chain combines TRBV30 with TRBJ1-3; the match to TRBD1 covers 7 bases. Sequencing used PBMCs or T cells enriched from blood (not recorded which). The sequence derives from a woman aged 25 to 39 who had recovered from COVID-19. The CDR3 region has the DNA TGTGCCTGGAGTTTCGGACAGGAGGGGTTTTCCGACACCATATATTTT. As protein: CAWSFGQEGFSDTIYF. The variable domain in full, with the rest retrieved from reference TRBV30 and TRBJ1-3, is SQTIHQWPATLVQPVGSPLSLECTVEGTSNPNLYWYRQAAGRGLQLLFYSVGIGQISSEVPQNLSASRPQDRQFILSSKKLLLSDSGFYLCAWSFGQEGFSDTIYFGEGSWLTVV.